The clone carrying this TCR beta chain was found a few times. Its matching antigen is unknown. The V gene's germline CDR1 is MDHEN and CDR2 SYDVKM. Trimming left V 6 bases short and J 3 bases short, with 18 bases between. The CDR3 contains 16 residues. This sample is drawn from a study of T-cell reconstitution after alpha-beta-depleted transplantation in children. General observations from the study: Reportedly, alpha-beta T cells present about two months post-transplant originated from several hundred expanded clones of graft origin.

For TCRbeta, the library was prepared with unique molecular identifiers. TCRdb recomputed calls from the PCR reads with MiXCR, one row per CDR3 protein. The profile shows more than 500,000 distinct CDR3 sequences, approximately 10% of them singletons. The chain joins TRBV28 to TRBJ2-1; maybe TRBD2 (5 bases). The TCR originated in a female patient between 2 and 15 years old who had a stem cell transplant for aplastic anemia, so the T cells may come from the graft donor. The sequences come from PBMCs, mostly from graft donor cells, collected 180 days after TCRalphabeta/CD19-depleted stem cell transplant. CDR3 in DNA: TGTGCCAGCAGCCACCCTAGCAGGCCGAACTACAATGAGCAGTTCTTC. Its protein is CASSHPSRPNYNEQFF.